These 30 T cell receptor beta chains share one sample of origin, sequenced in a study of T cells in Graves' hyperthyroidism and ophthalmopathy. The CDR3 regions of TCR beta were amplified from RNA transcripts. First-round RT-PCR with HTBI primers amplified the TCR CDR3 region. MiXCR, run by TCRdb on the multiplex PCR reads, gives a single entry per CDR3 protein. The sample holds a few hundred thousand distinct CDR3 sequences, 20% seen once. What was sequenced was blood. Source of these receptors: a man younger than 35 with Graves' hyperthyroidism.

This clonotype was observed at least ten times. The rearrangement links TRBV11-2 to TRBJ1-3, with a tentative D call TRBD1 (6 bases). The CDR3 totals 16 residues. V lost 5 bases to trimming and J lost 0 bases, with 14 bases between them. The germline gives CDR1 SGHAT, CDR2 FQNNGV. The CDR3 region has the DNA TGTGCCAGCAGCAACAGGGACGGCGCCTCTGGAAACACCATATATTTT. Translated, it gives CASSNRDGASGNTIYF. Filled out from reference TRBV11-2 and TRBJ1-3, the complete variable domain reads EAGVAQSPRYKIIEKRQSVAFWCNPISGHATLYWYQQILGQGPKLLIQFQNNGVVDDSQLPKDRFSAERLKGVDSTLKIQPAKLEDSAVYLCASSNRDGASGNTIYFGEGSWLTVV.

This clonotype appeared many times. V usage is TRBV7-8 and J usage is TRBJ1-1, with unresolved D. CDR3 size: 15 residues. V gave up 1 base and J gave up 0 bases, with 9 bases separating them. Looked up from germline, CDR1 is SGHVS and CDR2 is FQNEAQ. The CDR3 coding sequence is TGTGCCAGCAGCTTAGAGTGGAGTATGAACACTGAAGCTTTCTTT. It translates to CASSLEWSMNTEAFF.

This clonotype has ten or more counts. The rearrangement joins TRBV7-2 to TRBJ2-7; a possible D gene is TRBD2 (7 bases). The ends were cut back, 2 bases at V and 4 bases at J, with 15 bases in the middle. Germline V gene data show CDR1 as SGHTA and CDR2 as FQGNSA. The CDR3 contains 15 residues. The CDR3 loop is CASSLRGGSGYEQYF. The CDR3 nucleotides read TGTGCCAGCAGCTTAAGGGGGGGGTCAGGATACGAGCAGTACTTC.

This clonotype was seen a handful of times. V gene TRBV5-1 combines with J gene TRBJ2-7, with 7 bases aligning to TRBD1. The ends lost 1 base at V and 2 bases at J; junction bases unmatched: 6. From germline, CDR1 is SGHRS and CDR2 YFSETQ. The CDR3 is 15 amino acids. This CDR3 is CASSLIWDSPYEQYF. As DNA, the CDR3 is TGCGCCAGCAGCTTGATTTGGGACAGTCCCTACGAGCAGTACTTC.

This clonotype was recorded at least ten times. The rearrangement uses TRBV7-8 and TRBJ2-2; D is unresolved. CDR1 SGHVS and CDR2 FQNEAQ come from the germline V gene. The CDR3 is 13 amino acids. V was shortened by 1 base and J by 7 bases, with 7 bases between the two germline ends. CDR3 DNA sequence: TGTGCCAGCAGCTTAGTTAGATTCGGGGAGCTGTTTTTT. It codes for CASSLVRFGELFF.

This clonotype has a count of ten or more. The genes are TRBV6-1 and TRBJ2-5; TRBD1 matches 7 bases. V shed 10 bases and J 7 bases; nucleotides not matched to a gene: 6. The CDR3 loop spans 11 amino acids. CDR1 is MNHNS and CDR2 is SASEGT in the germline V gene. As DNA, the CDR3 is TGTGCCATCGGGACAGAGGGGACCCAGTACTTC. It translates to CAIGTEGTQYF.

The rearrangement joins TRBV4-1 to TRBJ2-7; 10 bases are a match to TRBD1. There are 17 residues in the CDR3. The ends lost 1 base at V and 5 bases at J; junction bases unmatched: 11. From germline, CDR1 is MGHRA and CDR2 YSYEKL. The CDR3 DNA reads TGCGCCAGCAGCCAAGTTGCCCTGGGGGACAGGGGCAACGAGCAGTACTTC. It encodes CASSQVALGDRGNEQYF.

The chain links TRBV6-1 to TRBJ2-7; TRBD2 is a possible D gene (5 bases). The CDR3 is 14 residues long. The germline V and J ends were trimmed by 1 base and 4 bases, with 11 bases remaining between them. CDR1 and CDR2 (germline): MNHNS, SASEGT. The CDR3 region is CASSEVERAYEQYF. The CDR3 region has the DNA TGTGCCAGCAGTGAAGTCGAGAGGGCTTACGAGCAGTACTTC.

This clonotype has just one count. V is TRBV6-1 and J is TRBJ2-5; D is unresolved. Germline lookup yields CDR1 MNHNS and CDR2 SASEGT. Trimming stripped 7 bases from V and 0 bases from J, with 6 bases between. This CDR3 is built from 12 residues. CDR3 nucleotides: TGTGCCAGCACCCCAGACCAAGAGACCCAGTACTTC. Translating it yields CASTPDQETQYF.

Only a few counts were recorded for this clonotype. This chain links TRBV28 with TRBJ2-7; D assignment may be TRBD1 or TRBD2 (5 bases each). Looked up from germline, CDR1 is MDHEN and CDR2 is SYDVKM. V shed 6 bases and J shed 3 bases, with 9 bases lying between them. CDR3 length equals 12 residues. In DNA form, the CDR3 reads TGTGCCAGCAGGGGGGTCCTCTACGAGCAGTACTTC. Protein sequence: CASRGVLYEQYF.

This clonotype was detected ten times or more. The V and J genes are TRBV20-1 and TRBJ2-7; tentatively, D is TRBD2 (7 bases). The CDR3 contains 15 residues. V was pared by 0 bases and J by 4 bases, with 16 bases between. CDR1 is DFQATT and CDR2 is SNEGSKA in the germline V gene (reference sequence). The DNA of the CDR3 is TGCAGTGCTAGAGATTCCGCGGGGGCTTGGTACGAGCAGTACTTC. Its translation is CSARDSAGAWYEQYF.

The table lists this clonotype with many counts. CDR3: CASSPTPGQGYEAFF. CDR3 coding DNA: TGCGCCAGCAGCCCTACACCGGGACAGGGATACGAAGCTTTCTTT. The chain uses TRBV4-1 and TRBJ1-1, with TRBD1 matching 9 bases. Germline values: CDR1 MGHRA, CDR2 YSYEKL. The V segment lost 4 bases and the J segment 8 bases; nucleotides outside the gene matches: 11. The CDR3 has 15 residues.

This clonotype was found many times. The gene calls are TRBV6-1 and TRBJ2-7; D may be TRBD2 (7 bases). V was pared by 8 bases and J by 7 bases, with 18 bases between. The CDR3 covers 13 residues. Germline V lookup: CDR1 MNHNS, CDR2 SASEGT. The CDR3 DNA reads TGTGCCAGCCGGACGGGGGGCGGCTGGGAGCAGTACTTC. It translates to CASRTGGGWEQYF.

This clonotype was counted at least ten times. The chain has TRBV12-3 or TRBV12-4 and TRBJ1-2, with D hard to call. CDR3 length equals 13 residues. Deletions cut 3 bases from V and 4 bases from J, with 9 bases between. Here the CDR3 DNA reads TGTGCCAGCAGTTTTACAGAGAGCTATGGCTACACCTTC. Translated: CASSFTESYGYTF.

As to this clonotype: A much larger clone sits a single nucleotide away, making a read error possible. The V call is TRBV9, the J call TRBJ2-7, with 7 bases matching TRBD1. Germline values: CDR1 SGDLS, CDR2 YYNGEE. V lost 5 bases, J lost 7 bases, and 3 bases stayed unmatched. The CDR3 runs to 11 residues. DNA of the CDR3: TGTGCCAGCAGGACAGGGCGGGAGCAGTACTTC. As protein: CASRTGREQYF.

This clonotype was seen repeatedly, ten times or more. The chain joins TRBV2 to TRBJ2-7; 8 positions agree with TRBD1. CDR3 size: 15 residues. The V gene's germline CDR1 is SNHLY and CDR2 FYNNEI. V was pared by 3 bases and J by 5 bases, with 9 bases of the junction left unmatched. The CDR3 coding sequence is TGTGCCAGCAGTGACCCCGACAGGGGTGTGGACGAGCAGTACTTC. Protein: CASSDPDRGVDEQYF.

This clonotype showed up many times. The chain combines TRBV5-1 with TRBJ1-1; D remains ambiguous. Trimming shortened V by 0 bases and J by 8 bases, and 11 bases separated the two germline ends. The CDR3 length is 13 residues. The germline gives CDR1 SGHRS, CDR2 YFSETQ. The CDR3 loop reads CASSLEAIHEAFF. The CDR3 nucleotides are TGCGCCAGCAGCTTGGAAGCTATCCACGAAGCTTTCTTT.

Ten or more counts support this clonotype. CDR3 sequence: CASSTGHSGAEAFF. The DNA of the CDR3 is TGTGCCAGCAGCACGGGACACTCCGGGGCTGAAGCTTTCTTT. V usage is TRBV6-4 and J usage is TRBJ1-1; D is perhaps TRBD1 (6 bases). This CDR3 comprises 14 residues. Between the trimmed V and J ends, which lost 6 bases and 6 bases, there was a span of 17 bases. CDR1 MRHNA and CDR2 SNTAGT come from the germline V gene.

There are a few counts of this clonotype. This sequence joins TRBV18 and TRBJ1-1; possible D gene TRBD1, 5 bases. The CDR3 sequence is 15 residues long. The ends were cut back, 3 bases at V and 4 bases at J, with 15 bases in the middle. Germline-derived CDR1 and CDR2 are KGHSH and LQKENI. The CDR3 DNA reads TGTGCCAGCTCACCTCCGGGACGAAGAACCACTGAAGCTTTCTTT. This gives the protein CASSPPGRRTTEAFF.

This clonotype was counted ten times or more. The chain combines TRBV5-1 with TRBJ1-2, with D uncertain. V lost 1 base and J lost 3, with 10 bases in between. The CDR3 has 14 residues. Germline loops: CDR1 SGHRS, CDR2 YFSETQ. CDR3 DNA sequence: TGCGCCAGCAGCTTGAGCGCAGCAGACTATGGCTACACCTTC. Translating it yields CASSLSAADYGYTF.

In its sample, this clonotype was seen many times. Here the CDR3 reads CASSTDRVQPQHF. The CDR3 bases are TGTGCCAGCAGCACGGACAGGGTTCAGCCCCAGCATTTT. The chain carries TRBV7-8 and TRBJ1-5; 8 nucleotides agree with TRBD1. Germline CDR1 is SGHVS and CDR2 is FQNEAQ. Losses at the gene ends were 5 bases for V and 6 bases for J; bases not matched to a gene: 3. The CDR3 consists of 13 residues.

At least ten counts were recorded for this clonotype. This sequence joins TRBV28 and TRBJ2-7, with a tentative D call TRBD1 (5 bases). CDR3 size: 12 residues. CDR1 and CDR2 from the germline V gene are MDHEN and SYDVKM. V lost 6 bases and J 4 bases, leaving 10 bases between the germline ends. CDR3 nucleotide sequence: TGTGCCAGCAGAGCGCAGGGTTACGAGCAGTACTTC. This gives the protein CASRAQGYEQYF.

The sample holds one count of this clonotype. This chain uses TRBV27 with TRBJ1-2, with 9 bases that match TRBD1. The V and J ends lost 3 bases and 4 bases, in that order; junction bases with no gene match: 3. The CDR3 spans 14 residues. CDR1 and CDR2 (germline): MNHEY, SMNVEV (reference sequence). CDR3 DNA sequence: TGTGCCAGCAGTTTCACAGGGGGCGGCTATGGCTACACCTTC. Its protein product is CASSFTGGGYGYTF.

There are a few counts of this clonotype. The rearrangement uses TRBV6-2 or TRBV6-3 and TRBJ2-5, with 8 bases that match TRBD1. J gave up 4 bases and V 2 bases, and 9 bases lay outside the gene matches. This CDR3 is 16 amino acids long. Germline CDR1 MNHEY, CDR2 SVGEGT. Written as DNA, the CDR3 is TGTGCCAGCAGTTACGGCGCCAGGGGGCTGGGAGAGACCCAGTACTTC. Translated, it gives CASSYGARGLGETQYF.

This clonotype was counted ten times or more. V is TRBV7-2 and J is TRBJ2-5; TRBD2 is a possible D gene (5 bases). The CDR3 totals 13 residues. CDR1 is SGHTA, CDR2 FQGNSA, per germline. V lost 3 bases and J lost 1, with 6 bases in between. The CDR3 DNA follows: TGTGCCAGCAGCTTTGGGAGCCAAGAGACCCAGTACTTC. It codes for CASSFGSQETQYF. Looking up the rest from reference TRBV7-2 and TRBJ2-5 gives the full variable domain: GAGVSQSPSNKVTEKGKDVELRCDPISGHTALYWYRQSLGQGLEFLIYFQGNSAPDKSGLPSDRFSAERTGGSVSTLTIQRTQQEDSAVYLCASSFGSQETQYFGPGTRLLVL.

In this sample, this clonotype turned up many times. This chain joins TRBV6-1 and TRBJ1-3; D uncertain. Germline V gives CDR1 MNHNS, CDR2 SASEGT. V lost 2 bases and J lost 5, with 7 bases in between. The CDR3 contains 13 residues. This CDR3 is CASSEFLRNTIYF. Written as DNA, the CDR3 is TGTGCCAGCAGTGAATTCCTCAGAAACACCATATATTTT.

This clonotype was recorded at least ten times. This chain uses TRBV10-3 with TRBJ1-1; 7 bases fit TRBD1. Looked up from germline, CDR1 is ENHRY and CDR2 is SYGVKD. J lost 0 bases, V lost 5 bases, and 6 bases had no gene match. This CDR3 has 15 amino acids. The CDR3 bases are TGTGCCATCAGTCCGCAGGGGGAAATGAACACTGAAGCTTTCTTT. Its protein product is CAISPQGEMNTEAFF.

At least ten counts were recorded for this clonotype. V gene TRBV29-1 combines with J gene TRBJ1-2; TRBD1 matches at 8 bases. Trimming cost V 8 bases and J 8 bases; bases outside gene matches: 7. Germline V CDR1 and CDR2: SQVTM, ANQGSEA. The CDR3 is 11 residues long. The CDR3 spells CSTGQGYGYTF. CDR3 bases: TGCAGCACAGGACAGGGTTACGGCTACACCTTC.

The chain carries TRBV20-1 and TRBJ1-1, with D maybe TRBD1 (5 bases). V lost 0 bases and J lost 6, with 14 bases in between. The CDR3 totals 14 residues. Germline V gene data show CDR1 as DFQATT and CDR2 as SNEGSKA (reference sequence). The CDR3: CSARDSARTSEAFF. DNA for the CDR3: TGCAGTGCTAGAGATTCTGCCAGGACATCTGAAGCTTTCTTT.

This clonotype was seen repeatedly, ten times or more. The V and J genes are TRBV29-1 and TRBJ2-7, with D unresolved. The CDR3 loop spans 15 amino acids. CDR1 is SQVTM and CDR2 is ANQGSEA in the germline V gene. Trimming took 7 bases from V and 4 from J, leaving 23 bases between them. The CDR3 DNA sequence: TGCAGCGGTCAAGACGGCCCCTCAACTTTATACGAGCAGTACTTC. Amino acids: CSGQDGPSTLYEQYF.